This T cell receptor beta chain was observed in a study of cytomegalovirus exposure and HLA in healthy donors. With regard to this clone: What it binds is unknown.

Trimming stripped 7 bases from V and 4 bases from J, with 16 bases between. CDR1 KGHSH and CDR2 LQKENI come from the germline V gene. This CDR3 is built from 14 residues. The protocol was immunoSEQ multiplex PCR, while the TCRdb copy is restricted to in-frame clones and leaves out a portion. The repertoire holds around 300,000 clones, with 88% as singletons. Findings and caveats of the study: Most TCR sequences were uncommon, yet certain public TCRs appeared in many donors.

Sequenced material: PBMCs. The chain employs TRBV18 and TRBJ1-1; D is ambiguous. This sequence originates from a man aged 25 to 40 in good health and CMV-seronegative. The CDR3 nucleotides are TGTGCCAGCTTCACCCTCGACAAAGGCACTGAAGCTTTCTTT. Amino acid sequence: CASFTLDKGTEAFF.